Listed below are T cell receptor beta chains from one sample, sequenced in a study of Ad26.COV2.S vaccination and SARS-CoV-2 variants. Method: immunoSEQ multiplex PCR; TCRdb's copy keeps in-frame clones and lacks some. The sample has about half a million clones; around 89% are singletons. The specimen was peripheral blood, collected in a trial of Ad26.COV2.S vaccine versus placebo. The receptors derive from a person between 18 and 65 years old who received the Ad26.COV2.S COVID-19 vaccine or a placebo. Each CDR3 is given with its conserved first and last residue. A D gene is named only where the DNA matches it firmly. Size values are once, few and many counts, or a class for expanded clones, and some rows have none.

size,J,V,D,DNA,CDR3
.,TRBJ2-1,TRBV5-1,TRBD2,TGCGCCAGCAGCTTGGGGGCTAGCGGGAGGAGCTCCTACAATGAGCAGTTCTTC,CASSLGASGRSSYNEQFF
.,TRBJ2-2,TRBV14,.,TGTGCCAGCAGCCAAGGAGGGACCGGGGAGCTGTTTTTT,CASSQGGTGELFF
.,TRBJ2-3,TRBV24-1,TRBD2,TGTGCCACCGGGGTAGGTAGCGGGAGAATGCAGTATTTT,CATGVGSGRMQYF
.,TRBJ2-2,TRBV7-3,TRBD2,TGTGCCAGCAGCCCTAGCGGCTTGAGCACCGGGGAGCTGTTTTTT,CASSPSGLSTGELFF
.,TRBJ2-2,TRBV18,.,TGTGCCAGCTCACCACCGGAATCGATAGGGACCGGGGAGCTGTTTTTT,CASSPPESIGTGELFF
few,TRBJ1-3,TRBV3-1/TRBV3-2,.,TGTGCCAGCAGGCTGGAAGGGGCGTCTGGAAACACCATATATTTT,CASRLEGASGNTIYF
.,TRBJ2-7,TRBV9,.,TGTGCCAGCAGCGTAGCGGCAGGGGTCTACGAGCAGTACTTC,CASSVAAGVYEQYF
.,TRBJ1-5,TRBV5-6,TRBD1,TGTGCCAGCAGCCTAGGGACAGGGGTCAATCAGCCCCAGCATTTT,CASSLGTGVNQPQHF
.,TRBJ1-2,TRBV13,.,TGTGCCAGCAGCTCGTCGGAGGAATCTAACTATGGCTACACCTTC,CASSSSEESNYGYTF
.,TRBJ2-2,TRBV6-6,TRBD1,TGTGCCAGCAGCCAAAAGGGACAGGGGGCTCCCGGGGAGCTGTTTTTT,CASSQKGQGAPGELFF
.,TRBJ2-3,TRBV5-1,.,TGCGCCAGCAGCTTGGCAGCTTCATCAGATACGCAGTATTTT,CASSLAASSDTQYF
.,TRBJ2-2,TRBV4-3,.,TGCGCCAGCAGCCAAGAATTAGCTTTGACCGGGGAGCTGTTTTTT,CASSQELALTGELFF
.,TRBJ1-5,TRBV6-2/TRBV6-3,TRBD1,TGTGCCAGCAGTTACTCCAGGGGGACCCATAATCAGCCCCAGCATTTT,CASSYSRGTHNQPQHF
.,TRBJ2-1,TRBV7-9,TRBD2,TGTGCCAGCAGCTTGGTGAATAGCGGGAGTTACAATGAGCAGTTCTTC,CASSLVNSGSYNEQFF
.,TRBJ2-7,TRBV5-4,TRBD1,TGTGCCAGCAGCCGCGGACAGGGTCAGGGCGAGCAGTACTTC,CASSRGQGQGEQYF
.,TRBJ2-2,TRBV27,.,TGTGCCAGCAGTTTACAGGGGAAGAACACCGGGGAGCTGTTTTTT,CASSLQGKNTGELFF
.,TRBJ1-6,TRBV9,.,TGTGCCAGCGGACCGACCGGAGGCTCCTATAATTCACCCCTCCACTTT,CASGPTGGSYNSPLHF
.,TRBJ2-1,TRBV7-3,.,TGTGCCAGCAGCTCACGCTTGGGCAATGAGCAGTTCTTC,CASSSRLGNEQFF
.,TRBJ2-1,TRBV10-3,.,TGTGCCATCAGTGTCAGGGGGGGGGACAACAATGAGCAGTTCTTC,CAISVRGGDNNEQFF
.,TRBJ1-1,TRBV11-2,TRBD1,TGTGCCAGCAGCCCTAGTCCCGGGACAGGGAAGAACACTGAAGCTTTCTTT,CASSPSPGTGKNTEAFF
.,TRBJ2-1,TRBV29-1,TRBD2,TGCAGCGTTGAGGTAATCGGGTTCGGGGGGGAGCAGTTCTTC,CSVEVIGFGGEQFF
.,TRBJ2-4,TRBV6-5,.,TGTGCCAGCAGTTATTCCGGGGCACTAGCCAAAAACATTCAGTACTTC,CASSYSGALAKNIQYF
.,TRBJ1-1,TRBV13,.,TGTGCCAGCAGCCTTACAGGGAACACTGAAGCTTTCTTT,CASSLTGNTEAFF
.,TRBJ1-1,TRBV30,.,TGTGCCTGGAGTGTGGGGGGGGCTACTGAAGCTTTCTTT,CAWSVGGATEAFF
.,TRBJ1-2,TRBV27,.,TGTGCCAGCAGTTATTCGGGGGGCGTTGGCTACACCTTC,CASSYSGGVGYTF
.,TRBJ1-5,TRBV21-1,.,TGTGCCAGCAGCAAGACCCGGGACAGGCTGGGTCAGCCCCAGCATTTT,CASSKTRDRLGQPQHF
.,TRBJ2-5,TRBV5-1,.,TGCGCCAGCACCCCACTTAGCGGTCCCGAACAAGAGACCCAGTACTTC,CASTPLSGPEQETQYF
.,TRBJ2-3,TRBV9,TRBD2,TGTGCCAGCAGCTTTAGCGGGAGGCCCGGGGATACGCAGTATTTT,CASSFSGRPGDTQYF
.,TRBJ1-4,TRBV7-9,.,TGTGCCAGCAGCACCGGGACGGGTTATGAAAAACTGTTTTTT,CASSTGTGYEKLFF
.,TRBJ2-5,TRBV5-1,TRBD2,TGCGCCAGCAGCTTAGGGACTAGCGGGGGACACCAAGAGACCCAGTACTTC,CASSLGTSGGHQETQYF
.,TRBJ2-7,TRBV6-6,TRBD1,TGTGCCAGCAGTTGGGGACAGGAGACCGGCGAGCAGTACTTC,CASSWGQETGEQYF
.,TRBJ2-2,TRBV9,.,TGTGCCAGCAGCGTTGGGACCCGAACCGGGGAGCTGTTTTTT,CASSVGTRTGELFF
.,TRBJ2-1,TRBV6-5,TRBD2,TGTGCCAGCATGCTAGGCGGGGGGATGTACAATGAGCAGTTCTTC,CASMLGGGMYNEQFF
.,TRBJ1-5,TRBV11-2,.,TGTGCCAGCAGCTTAATTGACAATCAGCCCCAGCATTTT,CASSLIDNQPQHF
.,TRBJ2-5,TRBV11-3,.,TGTGCCAGCAGCTTAAGGCCAGCCCCTAAAAGCAAAGAGACCCAGTACTTC,CASSLRPAPKSKETQYF
.,TRBJ1-5,TRBV15,.,TGTGCCACCAGCAGAGGTGATGGGGATCAGCCCCAGCATTTT,CATSRGDGDQPQHF
.,TRBJ2-1,TRBV21-1,.,TGTGCCAGCAGCAAAGATGTCTGCTTCCTCTACAATGAGCAGTTCTTC,CASSKDVCFLYNEQFF
.,TRBJ2-1,TRBV6-4,.,TGTGCCAGCAGTGAAAGGGCGGGTTCCTCCTACAATGAGCAGTTCTTC,CASSERAGSSYNEQFF
.,TRBJ2-3,TRBV7-9,.,TGTGCCAGCAGCTTAGAGGTCGGGACCGGGACGGATAACACAGATACGCAGTATTTT,CASSLEVGTGTDNTDTQYF
.,TRBJ1-5,TRBV28,TRBD1,TGTGCCAGCTCGTATCAGGGGGCCGGCAATCAGCCCCAGCATTTT,CASSYQGAGNQPQHF
.,TRBJ2-3,TRBV6-4,TRBD2,TGTGCCAGCAGTGGTGAAACGGGAGGAACTTGGGACACAGATACGCAGTATTTT,CASSGETGGTWDTDTQYF
.,TRBJ1-2,TRBV6-5,TRBD1,TGTGCCAGCAGACCAGACAGGGGCAACTATGGCTACACCTTC,CASRPDRGNYGYTF
.,TRBJ1-1,TRBV30,.,TGTGCCTGGAATCGATTCGGAGGGCTGAACACTGAAGCTTTCTTT,CAWNRFGGLNTEAFF
once,TRBJ1-3,TRBV28,.,TGTGCCAGCACTGTTGGGTTCTCTGGAAACACCATATATTTT,CASTVGFSGNTIYF
.,TRBJ1-3,TRBV27,.,TGTGCCAGCAGTACAACAGGACGGAGCTCTGGAAACACCATATATTTT,CASSTTGRSSGNTIYF
.,TRBJ1-2,TRBV6-5,.,TGTGCCAGCAGTTATGGCCGGGGGCTCGGCTATGGCTACACCTTC,CASSYGRGLGYGYTF
.,TRBJ1-1,TRBV6-6,.,TGTGCCAGCAGTTTCAGTGGGGGGCTGGGGGCTTTCTTT,CASSFSGGLGAFF
.,TRBJ2-1,TRBV2,.,TGTGCCAGCAGTGAAGCGGGGACCTACAATGAGCAGTTCTTC,CASSEAGTYNEQFF
.,TRBJ2-7,TRBV9,.,TGTGCCAGCAGCCCGGGGACAACCTACGAGCAGTACTTC,CASSPGTTYEQYF
.,TRBJ2-1,TRBV5-1,.,TGCGCCAGCAGCCGGGACGTAAAAAGGGTCGATGAGCAGTTCTTC,CASSRDVKRVDEQFF